These 21 T cell receptor beta chains originate from one sample sequenced in a study of T cells in Graves' hyperthyroidism and ophthalmopathy. Researchers took RNA transcripts and amplified the TCR beta CDR3 regions from them. First-round RT-PCR with HTBI primers amplified the TCR CDR3 region. One entry per CDR3 protein, called by TCRdb with MiXCR from the multiplex PCR reads. This repertoire shows hundreds of thousands of distinct CDR3 sequences, roughly 20% found once; its top ten account for about 60%. Sequencing used blood. The receptors originated from a man aged 25 to 45 with Graves' ophthalmopathy.

The table lists this clonotype with many counts. This rearrangement joins TRBV6-1 to TRBJ2-7; D not resolved. The germline V gene has CDR1 MNHNS and CDR2 SASEGT. The CDR3 has 14 amino acids. V lost 1 base, J lost 3 bases, and 10 bases lay in between. Here the CDR3 DNA reads TGTGCCAGCAGTGAAGAAGACCCGAACTACGAGCAGTACTTC. Its protein is CASSEEDPNYEQYF.

As regards this clonotype: A much larger clone differs from this one at a single base, so this may be a read error. V gene TRBV11-1 combines with J gene TRBJ1-1; 9 positions agree with TRBD1. The CDR3 runs to 14 residues. The germline gives CDR1 SGHAT, CDR2 FQDESV (reference sequence). The CDR3 nucleotides read TGTGCCAGCAGCCACAGGGGGCGGAACACTGGAGCTTTCTTT. It codes for CASSHRGRNTGAFF.

This clonotype was picked up a small number of times. This chain links TRBV29-1 with TRBJ2-1; TRBD2 aligns across 12 bases. This CDR3 has 20 residues. V was pared by 0 bases and J by 4 bases, with 16 bases of the junction left unmatched. Germline CDR1 is SQVTM and CDR2 is ANQGSEA. CDR3 in DNA: TGCAGCGTTGAAGATGTTCGACCTAGCGGGAGGGCCCGGTTGTACAATGAGCAGTTCTTC. It specifies CSVEDVRPSGRARLYNEQFF.

The gene calls are TRBV19 and TRBJ1-4; D uncertain. From germline, CDR1 is LNHDA and CDR2 SQIVND (reference sequence). Deletions cut 5 bases from V and 7 bases from J, with 20 bases between. The CDR3 runs 16 residues. CDR3 nucleotides: TGTGCCAGTAGTTCTAGAAGGACGGGGTATAGTGAAAAACTGTTTTTT. As protein: CASSSRRTGYSEKLFF. Full variable domain (missing parts from reference TRBV19 and TRBJ1-4): DGGITQSPKYLFRKEGQNVTLSCEQNLNHDAMYWYRQDPGQGLRLIYYSQIVNDFQKGDIAEGYSVSREKKESFPLTVTSAQKNPTAFYLCASSSRRTGYSEKLFFGSGTQLSVL.

This chain connects TRBV24-1 to TRBJ2-1; D not resolved. Per the germline V gene, CDR1 is KGHDR and CDR2 is SFDVKD. This CDR3 is 15 amino acids long. V was pared by 3 bases and J by 2 bases, with 10 bases between. The CDR3 nucleotides read TGTGCCACCAGTGATGGAATTGGCCCCTACAATGAGCAGTTCTTC. Translation: CATSDGIGPYNEQFF.

J is TRBJ2-3 and V is TRBV28, with 9 bases that match TRBD2. The CDR3 sequence is 21 residues long. V shed 5 bases, J shed 6 bases, and the junction held 27 bases outside the gene matches. CDR1 is MDHEN and CDR2 is SYDVKM in the germline V gene. The CDR3 DNA sequence: TGTGCCAGCAGTCCCATTACGTCAGAACTGACTAGCGGTAAGCTGCGGGATACGCAGTATTTT. Protein sequence: CASSPITSELTSGKLRDTQYF.

The sample holds many counts of this clonotype. J is TRBJ2-1 and V is TRBV5-1; TRBD2 might be the D (5 bases). The CDR3 contains 14 residues. V was cut by 3 bases and J by 8 bases, with 15 bases left in between. Germline V gene data show CDR1 as SGHRS and CDR2 as YFSETQ. CDR3 sequence: CASSSSSTEDEQFF. The DNA of the CDR3 is TGCGCCAGCAGCTCGAGCTCCACGGAGGATGAGCAGTTCTTC.

This clonotype was observed many times. The rearrangement uses TRBV12-3 or TRBV12-4 and TRBJ2-5; no clear D gene. Trimming removed 6 bases at V and 9 bases at J, with 14 bases between. The CDR3 runs to 12 residues. The CDR3 nucleotides are TGTGCCAGCAGCTCACGACTTGATTCCCAGTACTTC. Its protein is CASSSRLDSQYF.

This clonotype was counted at least ten times. This chain uses TRBV6-1 with TRBJ2-5; 7 bases line up with TRBD2. This CDR3 is built from 16 residues. Trimming cost V 5 bases and J 1 base; bases outside gene matches: 10. Germline loops: CDR1 MNHNS, CDR2 SASEGT. The CDR3: CASSPGSAGLQETQYF. The CDR3 DNA is TGTGCCAGCAGTCCCGGATCAGCGGGACTCCAAGAGACCCAGTACTTC.

The V gene is TRBV6-1, the J gene TRBJ1-5; D is possibly TRBD1 (6 bases). The CDR3 spans 13 residues. Trimming removed 9 bases at V and 11 bases at J, with 20 bases between. Looked up from germline, CDR1 is MNHNS and CDR2 is SASEGT. CDR3 in DNA: TGTGCCAGTGGAGGGGGTCGCGAATCGACCCAGCATTTT. It specifies CASGGGRESTQHF.

This clonotype was counted between two and nine times. The V and J genes are TRBV20-1 and TRBJ2-7; 9 bases map to TRBD2. CDR3 size: 15 residues. With V trimmed by 2 bases and J by 3 bases, 8 bases remained unmatched. Germline V lookup: CDR1 DFQATT, CDR2 SNEGSKA (reference sequence). The CDR3 loop reads CSARPLTSGYYEQYF. DNA for the CDR3: TGCAGTGCTAGACCGCTGACTAGCGGTTACTACGAGCAGTACTTC.

In this sample, this clonotype turned up many times. CDR3: CASSSLDHAVWGYGYTF. The DNA of the CDR3 is TGTGCCAGCAGTTCCCTTGACCACGCGGTCTGGGGCTATGGCTACACCTTC. The chain employs TRBV6-1 and TRBJ1-2; no reliable D call. Germline CDR1 and CDR2: MNHNS and SASEGT. The V gene lost 5 bases and the J gene lost 4 bases, with 23 bases spanning the gap. The CDR3 runs to 17 residues.

This clonotype was found many times. This rearrangement joins TRBV12-3 or TRBV12-4 to TRBJ1-1, with 7 nucleotides matching TRBD1. Germline trimming cut 5 bases from V and 7 bases from J; bases unmatched to any gene: 4. The CDR3 loop spans 12 amino acids. The CDR3 loop is CASSPGTVEAFF. For the CDR3, the DNA is TGTGCCAGCAGTCCAGGGACAGTTGAAGCTTTCTTT.

V gene TRBV27 combines with J gene TRBJ2-3; 13 positions agree with TRBD2. Germline loops: CDR1 MNHEY, CDR2 SMNVEV (reference sequence). There are 16 residues in the CDR3. Trimming cost V 2 bases and J 3 bases; bases outside gene matches: 2. The CDR3: CASSLRGLAGTDTQYF. DNA of the CDR3: TGTGCCAGCAGTTTACGGGGACTAGCGGGGACAGATACGCAGTATTTT.

This clonotype showed up just a few times. This may come from a read error, since a much larger clone is one base off. The CDR3 reads CASRLTGGGYGYAF. The CDR3 DNA is TGTGCCAGCAGGTTGACAGGGGGAGGCTATGGCTACGCCTTC. This chain links TRBV11-2 with TRBJ1-2, with 9 nucleotides matching TRBD1. Looked up from germline, CDR1 is SGHAT and CDR2 is FQNNGV. This CDR3 comprises 14 residues.

Comments on this clonotype: This may arise from a read error, as a much more abundant clone is one base away. The CDR3 sequence is CASSPSLTGLAETQYF. The CDR3 DNA follows: TGTGCCAGCAGCCCCTCGCTGACCGGACTCGCGGAAACCCAGTACTTC. This chain links TRBV11-2 with TRBJ2-5, with TRBD2 as a possible D gene (5 bases). V gave up 5 bases and J gave up 8 bases, with 24 bases separating them. The germline gives CDR1 SGHAT, CDR2 FQNNGV. This CDR3 has 16 amino acids.

The gene calls are TRBV5-1 and TRBJ2-7; 7 nucleotides align to TRBD2. V shed 6 bases, J shed 0 bases, and the junction held 12 bases outside the gene matches. The CDR3 consists of 16 residues. Germline V gene data show CDR1 as SGHRS and CDR2 as YFSETQ. CDR3 nucleotide sequence: TGCGCCAGCACCCATGGGAGCGGCGGGAGCTCCTACGAGCAGTACTTC. This translates into CASTHGSGGSSYEQYF.

Ten or more counts support this clonotype. Compared with germline, one end of the junction differs, possibly owing to a read error. This chain uses TRBV28 with TRBJ2-2; the D gene is possibly TRBD2 (5 bases). CDR3 size: 15 residues. Germline loops: CDR1 MDHEN, CDR2 SYDVKM. CDR3 coding DNA: TGTGCCAGCAGTTTCTCCGTTCGTTTGACCGGGAAGCTGTTTTTT. Encoded protein: CASSFSVRLTGKLFF.

The count of this clonotype is one. The rearrangement joins TRBV5-6 to TRBJ2-6, with 12 bases that match TRBD2. J lost 2 bases, V lost 2 bases, and 5 bases had no gene match. The CDR3 consists of 18 residues. Germline CDR1 reads SGHDT; CDR2 reads YYEEEE. CDR3 amino acids: CASSFPTSGSPGANVLTF. CDR3 nucleotide sequence: TGTGCCAGCAGCTTTCCGACTAGCGGGAGCCCTGGGGCCAACGTCCTGACTTTC.

At least ten counts were recorded for this clonotype. The CDR3 nucleotides are TGTGCCAGCAGTTTAAAGACTAGCGGAGCCTACGAGCAGTACTTC. It is translated as CASSLKTSGAYEQYF. The J gene is TRBJ2-7, the V gene TRBV12-3 or TRBV12-4; 9 nucleotides align to TRBD2. The junction had 4 bases not matched to a gene; V was cut back by 2 bases and J by 2 bases. This CDR3 has 15 amino acids.

This clonotype was observed at least ten times. The chain uses TRBV18 and TRBJ2-7; no definite D call. The CDR3 has 14 residues. Germline V gene sequence: CDR1 KGHSH, CDR2 LQKENI. V lost 3 bases, J lost 0 bases, and 9 bases lay in between. This CDR3 reads CASSPVQNSYEQYF. In DNA form, the CDR3 reads TGTGCCAGCTCACCGGTACAGAACTCCTACGAGCAGTACTTC. The variable domain in full, completed from reference TRBV18 and TRBJ2-7, reads NAGVMQNPRHLVRRRGQEARLRCSPMKGHSHVYWYRQLPEEGLKFMVYLQKENIIDESGMPKERFSAEFPKEGPSILRIQQVVRGDSAAYFCASSPVQNSYEQYFGPGTRLTVT.